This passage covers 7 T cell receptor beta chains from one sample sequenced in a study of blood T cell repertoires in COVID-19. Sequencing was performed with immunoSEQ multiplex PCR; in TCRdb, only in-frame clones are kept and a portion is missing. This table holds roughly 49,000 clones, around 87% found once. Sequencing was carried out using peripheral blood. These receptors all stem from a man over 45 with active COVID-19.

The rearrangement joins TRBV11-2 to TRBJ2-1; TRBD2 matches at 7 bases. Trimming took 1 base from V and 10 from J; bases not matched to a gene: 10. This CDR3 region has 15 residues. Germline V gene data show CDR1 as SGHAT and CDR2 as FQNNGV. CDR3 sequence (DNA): TGTGCCAGCAGCTTAGCGGGCGGGAGCACGGGAGAGCAGTTCTTC. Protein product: CASSLAGGSTGEQFF.

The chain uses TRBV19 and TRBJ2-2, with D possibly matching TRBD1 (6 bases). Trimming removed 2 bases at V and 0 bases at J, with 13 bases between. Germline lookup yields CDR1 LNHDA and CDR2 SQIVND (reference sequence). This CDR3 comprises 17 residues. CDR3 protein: CASSIRGGTTNTGELFF. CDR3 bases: TGTGCCAGTAGTATACGAGGGGGTACAACGAACACCGGGGAGCTGTTTTTT. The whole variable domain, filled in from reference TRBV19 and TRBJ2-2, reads DGGITQSPKYLFRKEGQNVTLSCEQNLNHDAMYWYRQDPGQGLRLIYYSQIVNDFQKGDIAEGYSVSREKKESFPLTVTSAQKNPTAFYLCASSIRGGTTNTGELFFGEGSRLTVL.

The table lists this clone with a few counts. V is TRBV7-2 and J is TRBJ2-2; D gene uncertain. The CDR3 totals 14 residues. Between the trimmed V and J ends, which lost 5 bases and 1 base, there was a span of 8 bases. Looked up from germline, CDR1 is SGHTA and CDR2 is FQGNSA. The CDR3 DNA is TGTGCCAGCAGCCTTGATAGGAACACCGGGGAGCTGTTTTTT. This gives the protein CASSLDRNTGELFF.

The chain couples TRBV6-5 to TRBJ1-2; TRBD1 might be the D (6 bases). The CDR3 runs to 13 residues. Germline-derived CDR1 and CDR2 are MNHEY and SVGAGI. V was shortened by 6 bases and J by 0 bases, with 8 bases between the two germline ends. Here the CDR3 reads CASRTGSNYGYTF. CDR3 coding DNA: TGTGCCAGCAGAACAGGGTCTAACTATGGCTACACCTTC.

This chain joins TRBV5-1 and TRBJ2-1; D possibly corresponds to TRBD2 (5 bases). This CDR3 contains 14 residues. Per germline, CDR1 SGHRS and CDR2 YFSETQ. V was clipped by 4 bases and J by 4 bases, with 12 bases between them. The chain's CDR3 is CASSAGELYNEQFF. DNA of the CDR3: TGCGCCAGCAGCGCGGGCGAGCTTTACAATGAGCAGTTCTTC.

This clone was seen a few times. The CDR3, as DNA: TGTGCCAGCAGCAAATGTGACCAGGGGTATCACTTT. It yields the protein CASSKCDQGYHF. The chain links TRBV21-1 to TRBJ1-6; TRBD1, the D gene given by the table, was not confirmed from the DNA. TRBV21-1 is designated a pseudogene. This CDR3 contains 12 residues.

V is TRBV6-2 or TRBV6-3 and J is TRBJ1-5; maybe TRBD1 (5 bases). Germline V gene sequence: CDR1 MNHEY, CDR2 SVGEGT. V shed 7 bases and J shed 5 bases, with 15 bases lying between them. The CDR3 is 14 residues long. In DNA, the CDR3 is TGTGCCAGCACCCCTCAGGGTGTACATCAGCCCCAGCATTTT. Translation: CASTPQGVHQPQHF.